The 17 T cell receptor beta chains reported below all come from one sample, sequenced in a study of neurological immune-mediated disorders. TCRdb independently ran MiXCR on the 5' RACE reads; one entry per CDR3 protein. The sample lists about 59,000 distinct CDR3 sequences, roughly 13% occurring once. The sequenced sample was PBMCs. The receptors were sampled from a woman in her sixties with HTLV-1-associated myelopathy (HAM/TSP).

The chain combines TRBV20-1 with TRBJ1-2; possible D gene TRBD1, 6 bases. Between the trimmed V and J ends, which lost 3 bases and 8 bases, there was a span of 16 bases. This CDR3 has 13 residues. Germline V CDR1 and CDR2: DFQATT, SNEGSKA (reference sequence). CDR3 DNA: TGCAGTGCTAGGACGGCCTATCAGGGGGGCTACACCTTC. It yields the protein CSARTAYQGGYTF.

This clonotype was seen many times. The rearrangement uses TRBV5-1 and TRBJ2-7; TRBD2 might be the D (6 bases). Trimming stripped 4 bases from V and 5 bases from J, with 13 bases between. Germline assignment: CDR1 SGHRS and CDR2 YFSETQ. The CDR3 spans 13 residues. The CDR3 spells CASSPEGRHEQYF. CDR3 DNA: TGCGCCAGCAGCCCGGAGGGACGCCACGAGCAGTACTTC. Full variable domain (missing parts from reference TRBV5-1 and TRBJ2-7): KAGVTQTPRYLIKTRGQQVTLSCSPISGHRSVSWYQQTPGQGLQFLFEYFSETQRNKGNFPGRFSGRQFSNSRSEMNVSTLELGDSALYLCASSPEGRHEQYFGPGTRLTVT.

Comments on this clonotype: A junction boundary mismatches the germline segment, possibly from a read error. The gene calls are TRBV20-1 and TRBJ2-3, with D uncertain. The length of the CDR3 is 15 residues. From germline, CDR1 is DFQATT and CDR2 SNEGSKA (reference sequence). DNA of the CDR3: TGCAGTGCTACCTCAATTGGCGCAAGCACGGATACGCAGTATTTT. As protein: CSATSIGASTDTQYF.

This clonotype was counted many times. A read error may account for a junction end that differs from germline. The chain joins TRBV24-1 to TRBJ1-2, with 7 bases matching TRBD1. Germline V gives CDR1 KGHDR, CDR2 SFDVKD. The CDR3 is 12 residues long. The CDR3 sequence: CATSDSVGQVVF. CDR3 DNA sequence: TGTGCCACCAGTGACTCGGTAGGACAGGTCGTCTTC.

J is TRBJ2-1 and V is TRBV24-1; tentatively, D is TRBD1 or TRBD2 (5 bases each). V lost 6 bases and J 8 bases, leaving 10 bases between the germline ends. The CDR3 runs to 12 residues. Germline CDR1 KGHDR, CDR2 SFDVKD. The CDR3 DNA reads as TGTGCCACCAGTTCAGGGAGTGATGAGCAGTTCTTC. This gives the protein CATSSGSDEQFF.

This clonotype was observed many times. This chain links TRBV7-2 with TRBJ2-4; no firm D call. Trimming removed 7 bases at V and 3 bases at J, with 13 bases between. The CDR3 totals 14 residues. Germline V lookup: CDR1 SGHTA, CDR2 FQGNSA. The CDR3 nucleotides read TGTGCCAGCATCCAAGCGTGGGGCAAAAACATTCAGTACTTC. It encodes CASIQAWGKNIQYF.

A few counts support this clonotype. The V call is TRBV18, the J call TRBJ2-1; a possible D gene is TRBD2 (5 bases). Per the germline V gene, CDR1 is KGHSH and CDR2 is LQKENI. The CDR3 covers 13 residues. V shed 2 bases and J shed 11 bases, with 13 bases lying between them. CDR3 in DNA: TGTGCCAGCTCACCAATCCGGGCTAGCCAGCAGTTCTTC. Translation gives CASSPIRASQQFF. The entire variable domain, with the rest obtained from reference TRBV18 and TRBJ2-1, is as follows: NAGVMQNPRHLVRRRGQEARLRCSPMKGHSHVYWYRQLPEEGLKFMVYLQKENIIDESGMPKERFSAEFPKEGPSILRIQQVVRGDSAAYFCASSPIRASQQFFGPGTRLTVL.

This clonotype was picked up one time. Just one base apart from a much larger clone, this may be a read error. The J gene is TRBJ1-1, the V gene TRBV20-1, with D possibly matching TRBD1 (5 bases). The CDR3 consists of 14 residues. Germline V gene data show CDR1 as DFQATT and CDR2 as SNEGSKA (reference sequence). The CDR3 region is CSSRLGGGNTEAFF. Written as DNA, the CDR3 is TGCAGTTCTAGATTGGGTGGGGGAAACACTGAAGCTTTCTTT.

This clonotype occurred many times. This chain joins TRBV6-5 and TRBJ1-2; D gene unclear. CDR1 MNHEY and CDR2 SVGAGI come from the germline V gene. Trimming pared 2 bases from V and 5 bases from J, leaving 9 bases between. The CDR3 sequence is 13 residues long. CDR3 amino acids: CASSYNWGYGYTF. The CDR3 DNA reads TGTGCCAGCAGTTACAACTGGGGATATGGCTACACCTTC.

Ten or more counts support this clonotype. The chain links TRBV5-5 to TRBJ2-5, with TRBD2 identical over 8 bases. Germline trimming cut 1 base from V and 2 bases from J; bases unmatched to any gene: 4. This CDR3 has 15 residues. The germline gives CDR1 SGHKS, CDR2 YYEKEE (reference sequence). The CDR3 DNA reads TGTGCCAGCAGCTTGTTTAGCGGGGTACAAGAGACCCAGTACTTC. This encodes CASSLFSGVQETQYF.

This clonotype was counted ten times or more. The chain carries TRBV27 and TRBJ1-1; D is unresolved. V lost 0 bases to trimming and J lost 1 base, with 3 bases between them. The CDR3 is 13 residues long. Germline values: CDR1 MNHEY, CDR2 SMNVEV (reference sequence). In DNA, the CDR3 is TGTGCCAGCAGTTTATCGAGGAACACTGAAGCTTTCTTT. It is translated as CASSLSRNTEAFF.

Many counts were recorded for this clonotype. The chain recombines TRBV2 with TRBJ2-1; unclear D gene. Germline V gene sequence: CDR1 SNHLY, CDR2 FYNNEI. This CDR3 spans 15 amino acids. The germline V and J ends were trimmed by 1 base and 6 bases, with 13 bases remaining between them. CDR3 region: CASSEEVGRLNEQFF. The CDR3 nucleotides are TGTGCCAGCAGTGAAGAGGTCGGTAGACTCAATGAGCAGTTCTTC.

There are many counts of this clonotype. The CDR3 sequence: CASNLNTEAFF. CDR3 DNA sequence: TGTGCCAGCAACCTGAACACTGAAGCTTTCTTT. This sequence joins TRBV28 and TRBJ1-1, with unresolved D. Trimming left V 7 bases short and J 0 bases short, with 3 bases between. Germline V CDR1 and CDR2: MDHEN, SYDVKM. CDR3 length: 11 residues.

This clonotype came up many times. This sequence joins TRBV12-3 or TRBV12-4 and TRBJ2-1; 8 bases agree with TRBD2. The CDR3 consists of 13 residues. V dropped 3 bases and J dropped 10; count of bases not matched to a gene: 5. This chain's CDR3 is CASSFPGGVEQFF. For the CDR3, the DNA is TGTGCCAGCAGTTTTCCGGGAGGGGTCGAGCAGTTCTTC.

This clonotype was observed a handful of times. The chain combines TRBV5-1 with TRBJ2-1; either TRBD1 or TRBD2 may supply D (5 bases each). The CDR3 is 14 amino acids. V lost 1 base and J 9 bases, leaving 14 bases between the germline ends. Per the germline V gene, CDR1 is SGHRS and CDR2 is YFSETQ. The DNA for the CDR3 is TGCGCCAGCAGCTTGTTTGTTGAGGGGACTGAGCAGTTCTTC. This gives the protein CASSLFVEGTEQFF.

This clonotype was counted at least ten times. Written as DNA, the CDR3 is TGTGCCAGCAGTTTACAACAGGCCTACGAGCAGTACTTC. It specifies CASSLQQAYEQYF. This chain uses TRBV12-3 or TRBV12-4 with TRBJ2-7; perhaps TRBD1 as D (5 bases). Trimming took 2 bases from V and 2 from J, leaving 7 bases between them. CDR3 length: 13 residues.

This clonotype has at least ten counts. The rearrangement links TRBV28 to TRBJ2-1, with TRBD2 as a possible D gene (5 bases). This CDR3 is built from 13 residues. V gave up 3 bases and J gave up 11 bases, with 14 bases separating them. The germline V gene has CDR1 MDHEN and CDR2 SYDVKM. As DNA, the CDR3 is TGTGCCAGCAGTTTGATCGGGGTCGGACAGCAGTTCTTC. This codes for CASSLIGVGQQFF.